The clone carrying this T cell receptor beta chain was counted many times. This entry belongs to a study of T-cell memory formation after mild COVID-19. In TCRdb, the 5' RACE reads were re-called with MiXCR into one record per CDR3 protein. This table holds approximately 290,000 distinct CDR3 sequences, approximately 8% found once. The CDR3 length is 15 residues. V was pared by 0 bases and J by 7 bases, with 13 bases between. CDR1 and CDR2 from the germline V gene are LGHNA and YSLEER. V is TRBV4-3 and J is TRBJ1-5; tentatively, D is TRBD1 (6 bases). The sample taken for sequencing was PBMCs or a T cell subset sorted from them (not recorded which). The source of this sequence is a young man who had mild COVID-19 (a few samples of this study predate the infection). Cell type and time point are not known. The CDR3 nucleotides read TGCGCCAGCAGCCAAGAAACAGGGATCCGACAGCCCCAGCATTTT. Amino acids: CASSQETGIRQPQHF.